This TCR beta chain was retrieved from a study of cytomegalovirus exposure and HLA in healthy donors. Study-wide points: Trimming of TCR beta V- and J-genes showed a link, identified in a later analysis, to a missense DCLRE1C variant. The authors judged a highly shared variant cluster likely a sequencing artifact.

The PCR was carried out with 60 Vbeta primers and 13 Jbeta primers. Original processing methods: Later, an analysis found about 80 million unique TCR beta chains, and some 10 million of these were shared. Clones were sequenced by immunoSEQ multiplex PCR, and TCRdb holds only the in-frame ones, with some missing. From that table come the V and J calls and clone size; the DNA was used to work out D and trimming. Of 120,000 to 150,000 clones listed, over 75% are singletons. The CDR3 sequence is 15 residues long. Germline V gene sequence: CDR1 SGDLS, CDR2 YYNGEE. J lost 5 bases, V lost 3 bases, and 5 bases had no gene match. About this clone: The antigen remains unidentified.

This TCR was recovered from a young man in good health and CMV-seropositive. The material sequenced was PBMCs. The rearrangement joins TRBV9 to TRBJ1-6; 7 bases are a match to TRBD1. Written as DNA, the CDR3 is TGTGCCAGCAGCGCTTCCGGGACAGATAATTCACCCCTCCACTTT. This codes for CASSASGTDNSPLHF.